This T cell receptor beta chain was captured in a study of blood T cell repertoires in COVID-19. Study-level information: The United States, Italy and Spain provided the acute and convalescent COVID-19 samples. From T cells, B-cell-depleted T cells, or PBMCs came the material, which was cDNA or gDNA.

This CDR3 is 12 amino acids long. Germline V gene data show CDR1 as MDHEN and CDR2 as SYDVKM. The V gene lost 6 bases and the J gene lost 2 bases, with 7 bases spanning the gap. As originally analysed: Estimation of nucleated cell counts relied on the amplification of reference gene primers. The data were produced by immunoSEQ multiplex PCR, yet TCRdb's version contains in-frame clones alone and is incomplete. That table furnishes V, J and clone size, whereas the DNA furnished D and trimming. The table shows about 220,000 clones, with roughly 81% occurring only once. The source is a middle-aged man who had recovered from COVID-19. V usage is TRBV28 and J usage is TRBJ1-1; the D is unclear. Material for sequencing was peripheral blood. This CDR3 reads CASRVLNTEAFF. The CDR3 DNA follows: TGTGCCAGCAGAGTACTCAACACTGAAGCTTTCTTT.